The clone carrying this T cell receptor (beta chain) has ten or more counts. The antigen remains unidentified. The tissue used was unsorted bulk material of about 19-34 mg. RNA and DNA were co-extracted from it with the AllPrep DNA/RNA mini kit. This entry comes from a study of tumor-infiltrating lymphocytes in primary liver carcinoma. Whole-study findings and limits: Against blood, tumors held a significantly higher top-250-clone fraction (p = 0.039). Relative to tumor region pairs, the tumor-adjacent and tumor-blood pairs showed overlap that was lower. No more than about 8-24% of top clones could be seen in all five tumor regions.

A constant-region primer served to make TCR beta cDNA from 500 to 550 ng total RNA. What produced the TCR beta libraries was three nested multiplex PCR rounds using slightly modified ARM-PCR. Forward primers for TRBV1-TRBV30 and a C-beta reverse primer served the first two PCR rounds, at about 11 cycles each. TCRdb re-analysed the multiplex PCR reads in MiXCR, keeping a single row per CDR3 protein. The sample lists about 21,000 distinct CDR3 sequences; roughly 79% were seen once. In germline, CDR1 is MDHEN, CDR2 SYDVKM. Trimming took off 6 bases at V and 0 bases at J, with 16 bases between the two ends. CDR3 length: 16 amino acids.

This rearrangement joins TRBV28 to TRBJ2-3; possible D gene TRBD1, 6 bases. The TCR originated in a woman aged 25 to 39 with primary liver carcinoma and hepatitis B virus infection. The sequenced sample consisted of liver tumor tissue from sampling region 1. Described subset: tumor region T1, superior pole. DNA for the CDR3: TGTGCCAGCAGCAACCAGGGGACGGCTAGCACAGATACGCAGTATTTT. Its protein product is CASSNQGTASTDTQYF.